What follows describes a single T cell receptor beta chain. The antigen remains unidentified. Time point meaning: week 47, end of study. Every vaccine dose comprised 300 ug of mutant IDH1 20-mer peptide plus topical imiquimod. New IDH1-mutant, ATRX-lost WHO grade 3 or 4 astrocytomas occurred in donors. Produced via immunoSEQ multiplex PCR; TCRdb's table is partial and in-frame only. The table has roughly 56,000 clones, 60% to 80% seen once. This specimen comes from a study of a mutant IDH1 vaccine in newly diagnosed glioma. Whole-study context: Treated patients were about 60% male, about 38% female, mean age about 41 years. Receipt of radiotherapy, temozolomide, or both preceded the study, and most received both.

V lost 0 bases, J lost 8 bases, and 16 bases lay in between. Germline CDR1 is MGHRA and CDR2 is YSYEKL. This CDR3 comprises 16 residues. Study outcomes and limitations: Immune responses induced by the vaccine were seen in less than 95% of patients, spanning multiple MHC alleles.

The sequence came from a middle-aged man with glioma. The gene calls are TRBV4-1 and TRBJ1-4; D uncertain. The material was PBMCs, obtained from a glioma patient whose treatment included an IDH1 peptide vaccine. The DNA of the CDR3 is TGCGCCAGCAGCCAAGACTCGAGGATACCTACCGAAAAACTGTTTTTT. Translation: CASSQDSRIPTEKLFF.